Given below is one TCR beta chain in context. Its antigen is undetermined. TCRdb analysed the RT-PCR reads with MiXCR anew, one entry per CDR3 protein. This table has some 480,000 distinct CDR3 sequences, 9.5% to 13% appearing once. CDR3 size: 15 residues. Between the trimmed V and J ends, which lost 0 bases and 3 bases, there was a span of 12 bases. CDR1 LGHNA and CDR2 YSLEER come from the germline V gene. The sample belongs to a study of response to subunit inactivated influenza vaccine. Study-level results: The authors proposed limited new T cell recruitment per seasonal influenza vaccination.

V gene TRBV4-3 combines with J gene TRBJ2-7, with D perhaps matching TRBD1 or TRBD2 (5 bases each). The source of this sequence is a man in his fifties who received an inactivated influenza vaccine. This sample comprised PBMCs from blood, obtained roughly 46 days after vaccination. CDR3 protein: CASSQDPGTGYEQYF. CDR3 coding DNA: TGCGCCAGCAGCCAAGATCCCGGGACGGGCTACGAGCAGTACTTC.